One and the same sample provided the 30 T cell receptor beta chains below, sequenced in a study of beta chain features in type 1 diabetes. Reverse transcribing all isolated RNA meant expressed TCRB transcripts were sequenced. Sequencing used immunoSEQ multiplex PCR; TCRdb keeps in-frame clones, though not all of them. The sample shows a few hundred thousand clones, roughly 30% of them seen only once. Sequenced sample: naive CD4+ T cells from blood. These receptors originate from a man aged 18 to 30 in good health.

This clone has a handful of counts. The chain links TRBV15 to TRBJ1-2, with 9 bases that match TRBD1. The CDR3 covers 13 residues. Germline CDR1 LNHNV, CDR2 YYDKDF (reference sequence). J lost 7 bases, V lost 3 bases, and 3 bases had no gene match. As DNA, the CDR3 is TGTGCCACCAGCAGGGACAGGGGAACTGGCTACACCTTC. As protein: CATSRDRGTGYTF.

This clone has only a few counts. This rearrangement joins TRBV30 to TRBJ2-4, with a possible D match to TRBD2 (5 bases). The CDR3 runs to 17 residues. The V end lost 0 bases, the J end lost 2 bases, and 17 bases lay between the germline ends. CDR1 is GTSNPN and CDR2 is SVGIG in the germline V gene (reference sequence). CDR3 protein: CAWSVPRRAGTKNIQYF. DNA of the CDR3: TGTGCCTGGAGTGTACCAAGGCGGGCCGGGACCAAAAACATTCAGTACTTC.

This clone came up a few times. The chain employs TRBV30 and TRBJ2-5, with D perhaps being TRBD1 or TRBD2 (5 bases each). The CDR3 is 14 amino acids. In germline, CDR1 is GTSNPN, CDR2 SVGIG (reference sequence). V was pared by 1 base and J by 7 bases, with 16 bases between. CDR3 in amino acids: CAWSEPGPHRTQYF. DNA of the CDR3: TGTGCCTGGAGTGAACCGGGACCCCATCGGACCCAGTACTTC.

In this sample, this clone turned up a few times. Other nucleotide sequences from this sample produce the same CDR3. This sequence joins TRBV14 and TRBJ1-1; D is ambiguous. The CDR3 loop spans 13 amino acids. Germline-derived CDR1 and CDR2 are SGHDN and FVKESK. V was shortened by 1 base and J by 0 bases, with 3 bases between the two germline ends. CDR3 coding DNA: TGTGCCAGCAGCCAAGGGATGAACACTGAAGCTTTCTTT. It encodes CASSQGMNTEAFF.

The chain recombines TRBV6-5 with TRBJ2-4, with D perhaps TRBD2 (6 bases). Germline values: CDR1 MNHEY, CDR2 SVGAGI. This CDR3 comprises 14 residues. Trimming took 2 bases from V and 6 from J, leaving 11 bases between them. DNA for the CDR3: TGTGCCAGCAGTTACACGTGGACTACAAACATTCAGTACTTC. The encoded protein is CASSYTWTTNIQYF.

This clone was seen more than once but under ten times. This sample also contains other DNA sequences that code for the same CDR3. V and J are TRBV7-2 and TRBJ2-7; D is uncertain. V lost 5 bases to trimming and J lost 1 base, with 3 bases between them. Germline CDR1 and CDR2: SGHTA and FQGNSA. The CDR3 has 11 amino acids. CDR3 sequence (DNA): TGTGCCAGCAGCCCTTCCTACGAGCAGTACTTC. The encoded protein is CASSPSYEQYF.

The chain recombines TRBV7-2 with TRBJ2-7; TRBD1 agrees at 9 bases. The ends lost 5 bases at V and 4 bases at J; junction bases unmatched: 9. The germline CDR1 and CDR2 sequences are SGHTA and FQGNSA. This CDR3 region has 15 residues. Here the CDR3 DNA reads TGTGCCAGCAGCGCCAGGACAGGGGCCGGGTACGAGCAGTACTTC. Encoded protein: CASSARTGAGYEQYF.

This clone was seen a few times. The chain employs TRBV7-2 and TRBJ2-3; 7 bases align to TRBD1. Germline V gives CDR1 SGHTA, CDR2 FQGNSA. The CDR3 runs to 14 residues. J lost 2 bases, V lost 4 bases, and 3 bases had no gene match. The CDR3 loop reads CASSSGQTTDTQYF. The CDR3 DNA sequence: TGTGCCAGCAGCTCGGGACAGACCACAGATACGCAGTATTTT.

The sample holds one count of this clone. This chain uses TRBV30 with TRBJ1-2, with TRBD1 as a possible D gene (6 bases). Deletions cut 2 bases from V and 5 bases from J, with 18 bases between. The CDR3 has 15 residues. Germline assignment: CDR1 GTSNPN and CDR2 SVGIG (reference sequence). CDR3 amino acids: CAWSPQTGSSYGYTF. The CDR3 coding sequence is TGTGCCTGGAGTCCACAGACAGGTTCGTCTTATGGCTACACCTTC. The variable domain in full, completed from reference TRBV30 and TRBJ1-2, reads SQTIHQWPATLVQPVGSPLSLECTVEGTSNPNLYWYRQAAGRGLQLLFYSVGIGQISSEVPQNLSASRPQDRQFILSSKKLLLSDSGFYLCAWSPQTGSSYGYTFGSGTRLTVV.

The sample holds one count of this clone. The chain uses TRBV27 and TRBJ2-5, with a possible D match to TRBD2 (6 bases). Germline lookup yields CDR1 MNHEY and CDR2 SMNVEV (reference sequence). CDR3 length: 15 residues. The V and J ends lost 8 bases and 4 bases respectively, with 20 bases between them. DNA of the CDR3: TGTGCCAGCGCCAGGCTAGCGCTTGGGGGAGAGACCCAGTACTTC. Amino acid sequence: CASARLALGGETQYF.

The V gene is TRBV7-9, the J gene TRBJ2-3; 8 bases are shared with TRBD2. Unmatched junction bases numbered 10, after V lost 2 bases and J lost 0 bases. The CDR3 sequence is 18 residues long. Per germline, CDR1 SEHNR and CDR2 FQNEAQ (reference sequence). For the CDR3, the DNA is TGTGCCAGCAGCTTATGGTCCGGGGCTAGCGGGAGCACAGATACGCAGTATTTT. Its protein is CASSLWSGASGSTDTQYF. Drawing the rest from reference TRBV7-9 and TRBJ2-3, the complete variable domain is DTGVSQNPRHKITKRGQNVTFRCDPISEHNRLYWYRQTLGQGPEFLTYFQNEAQLEKSRLLSDRFSAERPKGSFSTLEIQRTEQGDSAMYLCASSLWSGASGSTDTQYFGPGTRLTVL.

This clone appeared many times. This sequence joins TRBV18 and TRBJ2-7; no firm D call. This CDR3 comprises 13 residues. Germline V gene lookup returns CDR1 KGHSH and CDR2 LQKENI. Trimming took off 2 bases at V and 0 bases at J, with 5 bases between the two ends. The CDR3 reads CASSPYASYEQYF. As DNA, the CDR3 is TGTGCCAGCTCACCATACGCCTCCTACGAGCAGTACTTC.

This clone was observed a handful of times. The V call is TRBV7-2, the J call TRBJ2-1; 12 nucleotides agree with TRBD2. The length of the CDR3 is 16 residues. V dropped 5 bases and J dropped 7; count of bases not matched to a gene: 9. The germline V gene encodes CDR1 SGHTA and CDR2 FQGNSA. The CDR3: CASSPRLAGVWNEQFF. The CDR3 DNA follows: TGTGCCAGCAGCCCCCGACTAGCGGGAGTGTGGAATGAGCAGTTCTTC. The variable domain in full, completed from reference TRBV7-2 and TRBJ2-1, reads GAGVSQSPSNKVTEKGKDVELRCDPISGHTALYWYRQSLGQGLEFLIYFQGNSAPDKSGLPSDRFSAERTGGSVSTLTIQRTQQEDSAVYLCASSPRLAGVWNEQFFGPGTRLTVL.

J is TRBJ1-5 and V is TRBV6-6, with D perhaps TRBD1 (5 bases). The V gene's germline CDR1 is MNHNY and CDR2 SVGAGI (reference sequence). This CDR3 region has 16 residues. V was cut by 5 bases and J by 0 bases, with 14 bases left in between. The CDR3 region has the DNA TGTGCCAGCAGTATTAGGCAGGGAGGTAGCAATCAGCCCCAGCATTTT. It is translated as CASSIRQGGSNQPQHF.

J is TRBJ1-5 and V is TRBV4-1; 7 bases are shared with TRBD1. Looked up from germline, CDR1 is MGHRA and CDR2 is YSYEKL. V lost 4 bases to trimming and J lost 2 bases; unmatched junction nucleotides: 11. CDR3 length: 17 residues. CDR3 amino acids: CASSRVPTGPGNQPQHF. CDR3 in DNA: TGCGCCAGCAGCCGGGTCCCGACAGGGCCGGGCAATCAGCCCCAGCATTTT.

The chain couples TRBV30 to TRBJ2-1; no firm D call. CDR3 length: 15 residues. Trimming removed 1 base at V and 9 bases at J, with 19 bases between. Germline-derived CDR1 and CDR2 are GTSNPN and SVGIG (reference sequence). The CDR3 DNA is TGTGCCTGGAGTGAAGCTCGCGTAAGGCATGGTGAGCAGTTCTTC. It translates to CAWSEARVRHGEQFF.

This clone was seen a handful of times. CDR3 amino acids: CASSQAPGRETQYF. The CDR3, as DNA: TGCGCCAGCAGCCAAGCGCCGGGAAGGGAGACCCAGTACTTC. The gene calls are TRBV4-1 and TRBJ2-5, with a tentative D call TRBD2 (5 bases). Germline CDR1 and CDR2: MGHRA and YSYEKL. This CDR3 region has 14 residues. V was clipped by 1 base and J by 5 bases, with 11 bases between them.

This clone was seen a handful of times. The chain joins TRBV10-3 to TRBJ2-1; 10 bases map to TRBD2. The CDR3 sequence is 16 residues long. CDR1 ENHRY and CDR2 SYGVKD come from the germline V gene. V trimming: 3 bases; J trimming: 5 bases; junction bases outside the gene matches: 7. In nucleotides, the CDR3 is TGTGCCATCAGTGACGCCCTAGCGGGAGCCCACAATGAGCAGTTCTTC. Residues: CAISDALAGAHNEQFF.

This clone was observed a few times. The chain recombines TRBV5-4 with TRBJ2-4; D not certain. The CDR3 spans 15 residues. Germline V gene lookup returns CDR1 SGHNT and CDR2 YYREEE (reference sequence). Trimming shortened V by 0 bases and J by 0 bases, and 7 bases separated the two germline ends. The CDR3 spells CASSLGAIAKNIQYF. The DNA of the CDR3 is TGTGCCAGCAGCTTGGGGGCGATAGCCAAAAACATTCAGTACTTC.

A few counts support this clone. At the DNA level, this CDR3 is encoded by other sequences in the same sample as well. The chain carries TRBV7-2 and TRBJ2-7, with 7 bases identical to TRBD2. V shed 1 base, J shed 2 bases, and the junction held 2 bases outside the gene matches. The V gene's germline CDR1 is SGHTA and CDR2 FQGNSA. The CDR3 runs 14 residues. The CDR3 DNA reads as TGTGCCAGCAGCTTAGGTCTAGCGGCCTACGAGCAGTACTTC. It is translated as CASSLGLAAYEQYF.

The genes are TRBV9 and TRBJ1-2; D gene ambiguous. The CDR3 covers 15 residues. The V and J ends lost 0 bases and 7 bases respectively, with 16 bases between them. From germline, CDR1 is SGDLS and CDR2 YYNGEE. The CDR3 region is CASSVDLPTMGGYTF. The DNA for the CDR3 is TGTGCCAGCAGCGTAGACCTACCGACTATGGGTGGCTACACCTTC.

A few counts support this clone. V is TRBV30 and J is TRBJ2-3; possibly TRBD2 for D (5 bases). Per the germline V gene, CDR1 is GTSNPN and CDR2 is SVGIG (reference sequence). Trimming took off 1 base at V and 4 bases at J, with 18 bases between the two ends. There are 16 residues in the CDR3. For the CDR3, the DNA is TGTGCCTGGAGTGCCGGGGTGAGGCGAGAAGCAGATACGCAGTATTTT. Amino acid sequence: CAWSAGVRREADTQYF.

This chain links TRBV4-1 with TRBJ2-1; D may be TRBD2 (5 bases). V gave up 3 bases and J gave up 10 bases, with 10 bases separating them. Germline lookup yields CDR1 MGHRA and CDR2 YSYEKL. This CDR3 spans 12 amino acids. The CDR3 DNA sequence: TGCGCCAGCAGCCAGCCGGGATCCGAGCAGTTCTTC. It translates to CASSQPGSEQFF.

CDR3 loop: CASSFGRNQPQHF. The CDR3 coding sequence is TGTGCCAGCAGCTTTGGGCGCAATCAGCCCCAGCATTTT. J is TRBJ1-5 and V is TRBV5-4; D not resolved. The ends were cut back, 2 bases at V and 2 bases at J, with 5 bases in the middle. Germline loops: CDR1 SGHNT, CDR2 YYREEE (reference sequence). This CDR3 comprises 13 residues.

DNA for the CDR3: TGTGCCAGCAGTGAACCGGGGCATTCCTACAATGAGCAGTTCTTC. Protein: CASSEPGHSYNEQFF. This chain uses TRBV25-1 with TRBJ2-1; D assignment may be TRBD1 or TRBD2 (5 bases each). This CDR3 has 15 residues. Trimming shortened V by 2 bases and J by 1 base, and 9 bases separated the two germline ends. Germline V gives CDR1 MGHDK, CDR2 SYGVNS.

The V gene is TRBV30, the J gene TRBJ2-3, with D uncertain. This CDR3 region has 12 residues. Between the trimmed V and J ends, which lost 3 bases and 4 bases, there was a span of 8 bases. CDR1 is GTSNPN and CDR2 is SVGIG in the germline V gene (reference sequence). The CDR3 loop is CAWSRWADTQYF. The CDR3 region has the DNA TGTGCCTGGAGCAGGTGGGCAGATACGCAGTATTTT.

This chain uses TRBV29-1 with TRBJ2-7; 12 bases align to TRBD1. V shed 7 bases, J shed 3 bases, and the junction held 4 bases outside the gene matches. Germline loops: CDR1 SQVTM, CDR2 ANQGSEA. This CDR3 has 13 amino acids. CDR3 in DNA: TGCAGCGCAGGGACAGGGGGCGGCTACGAGCAGTACTTC. It specifies CSAGTGGGYEQYF.

CDR3 sequence reads: CAWSLEREFYGYTF. The CDR3 nucleotides are TGTGCCTGGAGCCTAGAACGGGAGTTCTATGGCTACACCTTC. The chain recombines TRBV30 with TRBJ1-2; no definite D call. Trimming took off 3 bases at V and 4 bases at J, with 15 bases between the two ends. Germline V gene sequence: CDR1 GTSNPN, CDR2 SVGIG (reference sequence). This CDR3 is built from 14 residues.

This clone was counted only a few times. The genes are TRBV6-1 and TRBJ1-5; no clear D. The CDR3 is made up of 14 amino acids. V was cut by 1 base and J by 2 bases, with 6 bases left in between. Germline V gene data show CDR1 as MNHNS and CDR2 as SASEGT. Written as DNA, the CDR3 is TGTGCCAGCAGTGAAGATAGGGGCAATCAGCCCCAGCATTTT. Its protein is CASSEDRGNQPQHF.

This clone has just a few counts. The genes are TRBV7-2 and TRBJ1-1; tentative D call: TRBD1 (5 bases). V lost 3 bases, J lost 1 base, and 12 bases lay in between. Looked up from germline, CDR1 is SGHTA and CDR2 is FQGNSA. The CDR3 length is 15 residues. The CDR3 reads CASSFGDRWNTEAFF. Here the CDR3 DNA reads TGTGCCAGCAGCTTCGGGGACCGATGGAACACTGAAGCTTTCTTT.